Each of the 19 T cell receptor beta chains below was sequenced from the same sample in a study of cytomegalovirus exposure and HLA in healthy donors. PCR used 60 Vbeta primers and 13 Jbeta primers. Repertoires were generated with immunoSEQ multiplex PCR, while TCRdb's copy carries only in-frame clones and drops some. The table includes 180,000 or so clones, approximately 83% detected once. Sequencing input: PBMCs. The source of these receptors is a man between 18 and 29 years old in good health and CMV-seropositive.

V is TRBV4-3 and J is TRBJ2-5, with TRBD2 as a possible D gene (6 bases). This CDR3 spans 15 amino acids. CDR1 and CDR2 from the germline V gene are LGHNA and YSLEER. V lost 0 bases and J 5 bases, leaving 13 bases between the germline ends. The CDR3 loop reads CASSQEGGHGETQYF. CDR3 nucleotides: TGCGCCAGCAGCCAAGAGGGAGGCCATGGGGAGACCCAGTACTTC.

This clone appeared a few times. The chain combines TRBV2 with TRBJ1-5; TRBD1 matches 7 bases. With 6 bases clipped from V and 2 bases from J, the junction kept 10 bases outside the gene matches. Germline loops: CDR1 SNHLY, CDR2 FYNNEI. The CDR3 consists of 16 residues. The CDR3: CASRGTETGGNQPQHF. CDR3 DNA sequence: TGTGCCAGCAGGGGGACAGAAACTGGAGGCAATCAGCCCCAGCATTTT.

Remarks on this clone: The sample has other DNA sequences that encode this CDR3 too. CDR3 bases: TGTGCCAGCAGCGGGCAGGGCTATGGCTACACCTTC. It is translated as CASSGQGYGYTF. V usage is TRBV2 and J usage is TRBJ1-2; D is perhaps TRBD1 (5 bases). CDR1 is SNHLY and CDR2 is FYNNEI in the germline V gene. The V gene lost 6 bases and the J gene lost 4 bases, with 9 bases spanning the gap. The CDR3 has 12 residues.

The chain combines TRBV11-3 with TRBJ1-3, with TRBD1 matching over 8 bases. The V gene's germline CDR1 is SGHNT and CDR2 YENEEA. The CDR3 runs to 14 residues. After removal of 5 bases from V and 8 bases from J, the junction contained 8 bases not matched to a gene. The CDR3 spells CASSPDRGRYTIYF. In nucleotides, the CDR3 is TGTGCCAGCAGCCCCGACAGGGGTCGTTACACCATATATTTT.

The chain is built from TRBV10-3 and TRBJ2-7; 14 nucleotides align to TRBD2. In germline, CDR1 is ENHRY, CDR2 SYGVKD. The CDR3 length is 20 residues. Germline trimming cut 2 bases from V and 3 bases from J; bases unmatched to any gene: 15. DNA of the CDR3: TGTGCCATCAGTGAGGGGGGCGGACTAGCGGGGGGCCCCGGTATCTACGAGCAGTACTTC. Translating gives CAISEGGGLAGGPGIYEQYF.

CDR3 sequence: CASSAGQNKAFF. In DNA form, the CDR3 reads TGTGCCAGTAGTGCAGGACAGAATAAAGCTTTCTTT. V is TRBV19 and J is TRBJ1-1; D is perhaps TRBD1 (6 bases). This CDR3 spans 12 amino acids. CDR1 is LNHDA and CDR2 is SQIVND in the germline V gene (reference sequence). V was cut by 5 bases and J by 9 bases, with 13 bases left in between.

V and J are TRBV7-2 and TRBJ1-2; D remains unclear. In germline, CDR1 is SGHTA, CDR2 FQGNSA. Trimming took off 3 bases at V and 0 bases at J, with 14 bases between the two ends. The CDR3 extends over 16 amino acids. This chain's CDR3 is CASSFSGSVANYGYTF. As DNA, the CDR3 is TGTGCCAGCAGCTTCTCCGGTTCGGTTGCTAACTATGGCTACACCTTC.

The V and J genes are TRBV9 and TRBJ2-5; 11 nucleotides align to TRBD1. The junction had 5 bases not matched to a gene; V was cut back by 0 bases and J by 4 bases. The CDR3 length is 16 residues. Per germline, CDR1 SGDLS and CDR2 YYNGEE. The DNA of the CDR3 is TGTGCCAGCAGCGTAGTTGGGACAGGGGGGGGAGAGACCCAGTACTTC. Translating it yields CASSVVGTGGGETQYF.

The chain couples TRBV25-1 to TRBJ2-5, with 7 bases identical to TRBD2. CDR3 length equals 15 residues. V lost 6 bases, J lost 2 bases, and 9 bases stayed unmatched. Germline V gives CDR1 MGHDK, CDR2 SYGVNS. Here the CDR3 reads CASSRGEALQETQYF. CDR3 sequence (DNA): TGTGCCAGCAGCCGGGGGGAGGCGTTGCAAGAGACCCAGTACTTC.

The chain joins TRBV6-1 to TRBJ1-1; possibly TRBD1 for D (5 bases). Trimming removed 0 bases at V and 5 bases at J, with 7 bases between. The CDR3 contains 13 residues. Looked up from germline, CDR1 is MNHNS and CDR2 is SASEGT. CDR3 DNA sequence: TGTGCCAGCAGTGAAGCGGGGGGGACTGAAGCTTTCTTT. This translates into CASSEAGGTEAFF.

Notes on this clone: Different DNA sequences within this sample yield the same CDR3. This rearrangement joins TRBV29-1 to TRBJ1-2; 10 bases are a match to TRBD1. Germline V gene lookup returns CDR1 SQVTM and CDR2 ANQGSEA. This CDR3 comprises 12 residues. The V gene end was trimmed by 4 bases and the J gene end by 6 bases; junction bases not matched to a gene: 2. The chain's CDR3 is CSVVGTGDGYTF. In DNA, the CDR3 is TGCAGCGTTGTAGGGACAGGGGATGGCTACACCTTC.

This chain connects TRBV7-6 to TRBJ2-5, with D maybe TRBD2 (6 bases). The J call may be incorrect, as the DNA end agrees better with TRBJ2-7. This CDR3 region has 14 residues. CDR1 and CDR2 (germline): SGHVS, FNYEAQ. The CDR3 DNA reads as TGTGCCAGCAGCTCCGCGGGGTCCCCCTACGAGCAGTACTTC. This sequence encodes CASSSAGSPYEQYF.

The gene calls are TRBV21-1 and TRBJ1-6; the table's D gene call, TRBD1, was not cross checked with the DNA. TRBV21-1 is listed as a pseudogene. The CDR3 is made up of 15 amino acids. This CDR3 is CASSQKGVVWPPLHF. CDR3 sequence (DNA): TGTGCCAGCAGCCAAAAAGGGGTAGTGTGGCCACCCCTCCACTTT.

This sequence joins TRBV28 and TRBJ1-2; tentatively, D is TRBD1 (6 bases). The CDR3 has 15 residues. V was trimmed by 10 bases and J by 5 bases, leaving 23 bases between them. Germline V gene sequence: CDR1 MDHEN, CDR2 SYDVKM. Here the CDR3 reads CATPRGGAQGYGYTF. In nucleotides, the CDR3 is TGTGCCACACCAAGGGGGGGGGCTCAGGGATATGGCTACACCTTC.

The chain carries TRBV10-3 and TRBJ2-7, with 9 bases lining up with TRBD1. From germline, CDR1 is ENHRY and CDR2 SYGVKD. Germline trimming cut 11 bases from V and 7 bases from J; bases unmatched to any gene: 15. The CDR3 runs 14 residues. The CDR3 here is CASFGGQGSGEQYF. The DNA for the CDR3 is TGTGCCTCCTTCGGGGGACAGGGCTCCGGAGAGCAGTACTTC.

The V gene is TRBV7-9, the J gene TRBJ2-3; maybe TRBD1 (5 bases). CDR1 and CDR2 from the germline V gene are SEHNR and FQNEAQ (reference sequence). V lost 6 bases and J 2 bases, leaving 15 bases between the germline ends. There are 15 residues in the CDR3. In DNA, the CDR3 is TGTGCCAGCAGGACGAGCGACAGTAACACAGATACGCAGTATTTT. Residues: CASRTSDSNTDTQYF.

The chain links TRBV5-4 to TRBJ2-3; D perhaps matches TRBD1 (5 bases). Trimming left V 4 bases short and J 4 bases short, with 13 bases between. Germline assignment: CDR1 SGHNT and CDR2 YYREEE (reference sequence). The CDR3 runs 14 residues. CDR3 residues: CASSPGREPDTQYF. The CDR3 region has the DNA TGTGCCAGCAGCCCGGGCAGGGAACCAGATACGCAGTATTTT.

The chain has TRBV11-3 and TRBJ2-1; the D is unclear. This CDR3 is 13 amino acids long. Trimming removed 0 bases at V and 9 bases at J, with 9 bases between. Germline loops: CDR1 SGHNT, CDR2 YENEEA. This CDR3 is CASSLDTSGEQFF. In DNA, the CDR3 is TGTGCCAGCAGCTTAGACACGTCCGGTGAGCAGTTCTTC.

The V gene is TRBV7-6, the J gene TRBJ1-3; D gene unclear. V was pared by 5 bases and J by 4 bases, with 15 bases between. Germline lookup yields CDR1 SGHVS and CDR2 FNYEAQ. This CDR3 region has 15 residues. The CDR3 region is CASSPRAGRGNTIYF. In DNA, the CDR3 is TGTGCCAGCAGCCCCCGAGCAGGTCGGGGAAACACCATATATTTT.